The clone carrying this T cell receptor (beta chain) was detected a few times. This CDR3 is built from 15 residues. The V segment lost 5 bases and the J segment 0 bases; nucleotides outside the gene matches: 4. The V gene's germline CDR1 is LGHDT and CDR2 YNNKEL (reference sequence). Samples had at least 6 million PBMCs isolated from them. This entry comes from a study of blood T cells in healthy people across ages. Combining a sample-barcoded 5' primer with a J-beta primer mix, a second PCR ran for 7 to 11 cycles. Each CDR3 protein gets one entry after TCRdb re-called the 5' RACE reads with MiXCR. The sample comprises about 800,000 distinct CDR3 sequences, 20% to 30% of which are singletons, and under 4.5% rests with the top ten. These data were also reused for a study on T cells of mothers and their children.

Sequencing used blood. This receptor was taken from a boy aged 10-17 years in good health. The chain combines TRBV3-1 with TRBJ2-5, with TRBD2 matching over 9 bases. CDR3 nucleotides: TGTGCCAGCAGCAACTCTAGCGGGAACCAAGAGACCCAGTACTTC. Translating gives CASSNSSGNQETQYF.